Described below is a single TCR beta chain sequence and its context. CDR3 length: 18 residues. Trimming took 1 base from V and 1 from J, leaving 16 bases between them. Per germline, CDR1 SNHLY and CDR2 FYNNEI. Combining a sample-barcoded 5' primer with a J-beta primer mix, a second PCR ran for about 7 to 12 cycles. Each cDNA molecule received a tag from a template-switch adaptor that had 12 random nucleotides. TCRdb reprocessed the 5' RACE reads with MiXCR, giving one entry per CDR3 protein. In the table there are about 800,000 distinct CDR3 sequences, 20% to 25% of which are singletons. These data belong to a study of blood T cells in healthy people across ages. In addition, the sample was reused for a study of T cells of mothers and their children. That work contributes: The data showed no persistent microchimeric T cell clones.

The TCR was taken from a boy aged 5 to 17 in good health. The J gene is TRBJ2-2, the V gene TRBV2; a weak D match, TRBD1 (6 bases). Sample: blood. The CDR3 coding sequence is TGTGCCAGCAGTGAAGAAGAGCAGGGGAATAGGAACACCGGGGAGCTGTTTTTT. Protein sequence: CASSEEEQGNRNTGELFF.